The clone carrying this TCR beta chain has a single count. Other nucleotide sequences from this sample produce the same CDR3. The data belong to a study of blood T cell repertoires in COVID-19. About the study: Specimens from acute and convalescent COVID-19 originated in the United States, Italy and Spain. Nucleic acid was either cDNA or gDNA, and it came from T cells, B-cell-depleted T cells, or PBMCs.

Original data processing: It was from reference gene primer amplification that nucleated cell counts were estimated. The table came from immunoSEQ multiplex PCR; TCRdb's copy has only in-frame clones and leaves some out. V and J calls and clone size come straight from that table; D and trimming were deduced from the DNA. The data contain about 180,000 clones, around 82% of them singletons. The CDR3 runs 15 residues. Trimming removed 4 bases from V and 1 base from J; junction bases left unmatched: 5. Germline lookup yields CDR1 SGDLS and CDR2 YYNGEE. The chain uses TRBV9 and TRBJ1-3; 7 bases agree with TRBD1. What was sequenced was peripheral blood. The receptor's source is a woman of 80 years or more with acute or convalescent COVID-19. The CDR3 here is CASSSAGGSGNTIYF. In DNA, the CDR3 is TGTGCCAGCAGCTCCGCAGGGGGATCTGGAAACACCATATATTTT.